This TCR beta chain stems from a study of CD8+CD57+ T cells in acquired aplastic anemia (dated by TCRdb to 2017 to 2018). Regarding the complete study: Extracted DNA from sorted CD4+ and CD8+ cells averaged around 3.5 ug, ranging from roughly 0.2 to 30 ug. A CD8+CD57+ expansion meant a frequency higher than the mean frequency seen in healthy subjects. Overall results and qualifications from the work: Some 30 CD8+ CDR3 sequences were shared between patients and controls but appeared highly expressed in patients and within their immunodominant clones. Between patients and healthy controls, no significant difference in CD8+ Simpson's diversity was found (P=0.060).

The patients picked for sequencing were ones in whom flow cytometry had shown an expansion of CD8+CD57+ cells. Every patient had a diagnosis of severe acquired aplastic anemia based on International Study of Aplastic Anemia and Agranulocytosis and Camitta criteria. At the time blood was sampled, none of the patients had received any therapy. The study deep-sequenced TCR repertoires of sorted CD4+ and CD8+ blood T cells from severe aplastic anemia patients and healthy subjects. Patients were enrolled in the USA under clinicaltrials.gov protocols 00001620, 01623167, 00001397, 00071045, 00081523 and 00961064. Ficoll-Paque density gradient centrifugation was used to isolate peripheral blood mononuclear cells. Before DNA extraction, CD4+ and CD8+ T cells were sorted by FACS or by magnetic beads. Trimming costs V 1 base and J 2 bases, and their ends lie 11 bases apart. The CDR3 starts with the cysteine, ends with the phenylalanine, and has 15 residues. This entry keeps only the CDR3 DNA: 45 bases, framed from base 1. The germline V gene supplies CDR1 SGHTA and CDR2 FQGNSA.

On this clonotype: It has no known antigen specificity. No quality values exist for individual bases; no much larger clone is one base distant.

Genomic DNA served as template for TCR beta VDJ combination and CDR3 sequence profiling. An Illumina HiSeq 2000 was the platform used for TCR repertoire sequencing. The paper's data handling went like this. Repertoire assessment relied on Simpson's diversity index, CDR3 size and DJ length profiles, and TRBV/TRBJ rearrangement plots. The immunodominant clone was defined as the most abundant DNA sequence in deep sequencing data. CDR3 amino acid sequences were screened for sharing across subjects and compared with published repertoires and the VDJdb database. TCRdb cleaned the public reads at Q25 with fastp, built clones with MiXCR and kept in-frame beta chains. Rows are combined by CDR3 protein, so each entry shows the most common genes and DNA. The V and J calls come from TCRdb's annotation, not from the publication. This sample has hundreds of thousands of distinct CDR3 sequences in its table, and around 82% of those were observed once. Around 40% of the sample is in the top ten clones.

What was sequenced was sorted CD4+, CD8+, or CD8+CD57+ T cells (not recorded which) from PBMCs. This TCR was recovered from a human donor with aplastic anemia. The V and J genes are TRBV7-2 and TRBJ2-5, with TRBD2 perhaps the D gene, on 5 matching bases. The CDR3: CASSLGGSGQETQYF. The DNA is TGTGCCAGCAGCTTAGGTGGGTCGGGGCAAGAGACCCAGTACTTC.